This T cell receptor beta chain was identified in a study of blood T cell repertoires in COVID-19 (TCRdb year 2020). For the study in its entirety: Samples covering the acute and convalescent phases of COVID-19 were provided by collaborators in the United States, Italy and Spain. The repertoires were released in a freely available public database intended as a resource for research on the immune response to SARS-CoV-2. A de-identified subject ID, COVID-19 status, age in years and sex were almost always included in the sample metadata. The samples were drawn from the first 160 participants of the ongoing ImmuneRACE study and from more than 1,000 subjects provided by 6 global collaborators. Subjects who had been exposed to COVID-19, were actively infected with it, or had recovered from it provided the deeply sampled blood TCRbeta repertoires that made up the dataset. Where available, HLA class I and class II types were obtained from metadata supplied by the sample provider rather than from assay-based typing. The prospective study material was composed of cDNA or gDNA derived from T cells, B-cell-depleted T cells, or PBMCs.

This clone was recorded once. Its target antigen remains unknown. There are no base qualities to consult, and no much larger clone falls within one base. The immunoSEQ Assay, a bias-controlled multiplex PCR, was used to amplify TCRbeta CDR3 regions from genomic DNA. Processing in the source paper ran as follows. The number of nucleated cells in each sample was estimated by amplification of reference gene primers within the assay. Sequence reads were collapsed and filtered to measure the absolute abundance of every unique TCRbeta CDR3 rearrangement. For each sample, productive Simpson clonality was calculated as the square root of Simpson's diversity index across productive rearrangements. The table comes from immuneACCESS by way of TCRdb, which keeps in-frame sequences with V and J called. Part of the clones is missing from these tables; in studies checked, under half for an unresolved V gene and the rest for unknown reasons. Clone size and the V and J calls come from that table; the DNA yielded D and trimming. This sample lists 35,000 to 50,000 clones; 88% were detected once. The top ten clones comprise approximately 4.8% of the sample.

Overall study results and their limits: How much clinical and demographic metadata was included differed by source and by participant, and the metadata was provided uncurated.

The V and J ends are trimmed by 6 bases and 1 base, leaving 12 bases between them. Based on the germline V gene (reference sequence), the CDR1 and CDR2 sequences are GTSNPN and SVGIG. Reading from cysteine to phenylalanine, the CDR3 counts 13 amino acids. The read is trimmed to its CDR3 DNA, 39 bases read in frame from base 1. Collaborating institutions collected whole blood in K2EDTA tubes following their own protocols. For TCRbeta analysis, collaborators shipped samples as frozen whole blood, isolated PBMCs, or DNA extracted from either of those sample types. The TCR comes from a human donor in a cohort sampled during active COVID-19. Recombination connected TRBV30 to TRBJ1-1, with the D segment identity uncertain. Sample: peripheral blood. The CDR3 has the sequence CACDFTKNTEAFF. Here is the DNA: TGTGCCTGTGACTTCACCAAGAACACTGAAGCTTTCTTT.